The rows below give T cell receptor beta chains drawn from one sample of a study. TCRdb reprocessed the reads with MiXCR, giving one entry per CDR3 protein. This table holds a few thousand distinct CDR3 sequences, just over 9.5% found once. Sample: CD4+ T cells from peripheral blood. The receptors stem from a human donor with rheumatoid arthritis. CDR3s include the opening cysteine and the closing phenylalanine or tryptophan. Each record gives: V gene, CDR3 protein.

V: TRBV30
CDR3: CAWRTGGNAAF

V: TRBV12-3/TRBV12-4
CDR3: CASTRTEYNEQFF

V: TRBV29-1
CDR3: CSVGAANSYEQYF

V: TRBV19
CDR3: CASSMGTLIYQPQHF

V: TRBV4-1
CDR3: CASSQEGTGVENTIYF

V: TRBV11-1
CDR3: CASSSFPGPEAFF

V: TRBV20-1
CDR3: CSARAPGLNYEQYF

V: TRBV12-3/TRBV12-4
CDR3: CASSFGDYNEQFF

V: TRBV6-1
CDR3: CASSEGTVGQPQHF

V: TRBV7-2
CDR3: CASSANLEDTEAFF

V: TRBV6-6
CDR3: CASSYRGLGQPQHF

V: TRBV29-1
CDR3: CSVEEATSGSYEQYF

V: TRBV19
CDR3: CASSNEGHTYNEQFF

V: TRBV30
CDR3: CAWSGGDGQPQHF

V: TRBV19
CDR3: CASSDRGKLRGYTF

V: TRBV2
CDR3: CASGQDYGYTF